These 10 T cell receptor beta chains share one sample of origin, sequenced in a study of CD8 T cells in Susac syndrome. An amount of RNA that ranged from about 0.45 to 1 ug was reverse transcribed with random hexamers. TCRdb re-analysed the immunoSEQ multiplex PCR reads in MiXCR, keeping a single row per CDR3 protein. This sample has almost 450,000 distinct CDR3 sequences; 75% to 90% occur once, and the top ten carry roughly 0.11%. Sequencing used CD8+ T cells from PBMCs. Receptors were obtained from a human donor with multiple sclerosis.

V usage is TRBV6-1 and J usage is TRBJ2-1; 9 nucleotides agree with TRBD2. This CDR3 has 15 amino acids. The germline CDR1 and CDR2 sequences are MNHNS and SASEGT. J gave up 8 bases and V 6 bases, and 11 bases lay outside the gene matches. For the CDR3, the DNA is TGTGCCAGCAGCGGCGGCGGGGGGGCATATGATGAGCAGTTCTTC. It translates to CASSGGGGAYDEQFF.

This chain links TRBV30 with TRBJ1-6; D possibly corresponds to TRBD1 (6 bases). This CDR3 contains 15 residues. The V gene lost 2 bases and the J gene lost 6 bases, with 14 bases spanning the gap. Germline V gene sequence: CDR1 GTSNPN, CDR2 SVGIG (reference sequence). CDR3 in DNA: TGTGCCTGGAGTTCGGGTGACAGGACTAATTCACCCCTCCACTTT. Protein product: CAWSSGDRTNSPLHF. Together with reference TRBV30 and TRBJ1-6, the CDR3 gives the full variable domain: SQTIHQWPATLVQPVGSPLSLECTVEGTSNPNLYWYRQAAGRGLQLLFYSVGIGQISSEVPQNLSASRPQDRQFILSSKKLLLSDSGFYLCAWSSGDRTNSPLHFGNGTRLTVT.

This sequence joins TRBV7-6 and TRBJ1-3; the D gene is possibly TRBD1 (6 bases). This CDR3 spans 15 amino acids. Germline-derived CDR1 and CDR2 are SGHVS and FNYEAQ. V was pared by 5 bases and J by 4 bases, with 15 bases between. The CDR3 region has the DNA TGTGCCAGCAGCCTTGACAGGTCTTACGGAAACACCATATATTTT. It is translated as CASSLDRSYGNTIYF.

This clonotype was recorded a few times. The V and J genes are TRBV7-9 and TRBJ1-1; D ambiguous. The germline V gene encodes CDR1 SEHNR and CDR2 FQNEAQ (reference sequence). The CDR3 has 12 residues. V lost 5 bases and J lost 3, with 7 bases in between. The CDR3 DNA reads as TGTGCCAGCAGCCTCGAACACACTGAAGCTTTCTTT. This gives the protein CASSLEHTEAFF.

The chain joins TRBV28 to TRBJ2-7; the D is unclear. The CDR3 length is 15 residues. V shed 3 bases and J shed 0 bases, with 12 bases lying between them. In germline, CDR1 is MDHEN, CDR2 SYDVKM. As DNA, the CDR3 is TGTGCCAGCAGTTTGATACGACCGAGCTCCTACGAGCAGTACTTC. This encodes CASSLIRPSSYEQYF.

The CDR3 sequence is CASSNPGSPLHF. The CDR3 DNA is TGTGCCAGCAGTAATCCGGGATCACCCCTCCACTTT. The chain recombines TRBV27 with TRBJ1-6; D is unresolved. This CDR3 contains 12 residues. CDR1 and CDR2 from the germline V gene are MNHEY and SMNVEV (reference sequence). V lost 5 bases and J 10 bases, leaving 9 bases between the germline ends.

The V call is TRBV4-1, the J call TRBJ2-1, with 8 bases fitting TRBD2. J gave up 10 bases and V 5 bases, and 13 bases lay outside the gene matches. Per germline, CDR1 MGHRA and CDR2 YSYEKL. The CDR3 length is 15 residues. The CDR3 DNA sequence: TGCGCCAGCAGCTCACCCCCCGGGGGGGGGTGGGAGCAGTTCTTC. This codes for CASSSPPGGGWEQFF.

The V call is TRBV4-1, the J call TRBJ1-4; D not resolved. This CDR3 comprises 15 residues. Germline lookup yields CDR1 MGHRA and CDR2 YSYEKL. The V end was cut by 7 bases, the J end by 3 bases, with 15 bases between. Here the CDR3 reads CASTPGGLANEKLFF. As DNA, the CDR3 is TGCGCCAGCACCCCAGGCGGACTCGCTAATGAAAAACTGTTTTTT.

The chain couples TRBV20-1 to TRBJ2-1; D gene uncertain. The CDR3 has 13 residues. CDR1 and CDR2 (germline): DFQATT, SNEGSKA (reference sequence). With 4 bases removed from V and 2 bases from J, the gap between germline ends came to 9 bases. The CDR3, as DNA: TGCAGTGCTACTGGATTAACCTACAATGAGCAGTTCTTC. Translation gives CSATGLTYNEQFF.

This clonotype was detected once. V gene TRBV15 combines with J gene TRBJ1-5; no clear D. V dropped 3 bases and J dropped 3 bases, with 9 bases sitting between them. Germline CDR1 LNHNV, CDR2 YYDKDF (reference sequence). The CDR3 spans 14 residues. For the CDR3, the DNA is TGTGCCACCAGCAGTCCGGGGTCCAATCAGCCCCAGCATTTT. This sequence encodes CATSSPGSNQPQHF. Using reference TRBV15 and TRBJ1-5 for the parts outside the CDR3, the full variable domain is DAMVIQNPRYQVTQFGKPVTLSCSQTLNHNVMYWYQQKSSQAPKLLFHYYDKDFNNEADTPDNFQSRRPNTSFCFLDIRSPGLGDTAMYLCATSSPGSNQPQHFGDGTRLSIL.